These 26 T cell receptor beta chains share one sample of origin, sequenced in a study of cytotoxic CD8 clonotypes in ibrutinib-treated CLL. Only in-frame clones appear in the TCRdb table, and some are missing; sequencing was by immunoSEQ multiplex PCR. The sample shows approximately 100,000 clones, under 70% of them seen only once. The source was PBMCs, collected after 24 months of ibrutinib treatment. All receptors come from a human donor with chronic lymphocytic leukemia.

The V and J genes are TRBV10-3 and TRBJ2-7; TRBD2 matches at 8 bases. The trim removed 9 bases at V and 2 bases at J, leaving 9 bases unmatched. Germline CDR1 and CDR2: ENHRY and SYGVKD. CDR3 length: 14 residues. The CDR3: CAIRSGGKPYEQYF. The CDR3 nucleotides are TGTGCCATTCGGAGCGGGGGTAAGCCCTACGAGCAGTACTTC.

The chain combines TRBV28 with TRBJ1-2, with TRBD1 identical over 8 bases. The CDR3 has 14 amino acids. The junction had 4 bases not matched to a gene; V was cut back by 7 bases and J by 0 bases. Germline CDR1 is MDHEN and CDR2 is SYDVKM. The CDR3 bases are TGTGCCAGCATTCGGACAGGGACTAACTATGGCTACACCTTC. It specifies CASIRTGTNYGYTF.

This chain uses TRBV29-1 with TRBJ1-1; the D gene is possibly TRBD1 (5 bases). The germline V gene has CDR1 SQVTM and CDR2 ANQGSEA. The CDR3 length is 13 residues. The V gene lost 8 bases and the J gene lost 2 bases, with 15 bases spanning the gap. CDR3 bases: TGCAGCACGGAGGGGTCGGGTAACACTGAAGCTTTCTTT. It specifies CSTEGSGNTEAFF.

The chain links TRBV30 to TRBJ1-6; 8 nucleotides line up with TRBD1. CDR1 and CDR2 from the germline V gene are GTSNPN and SVGIG (reference sequence). The V gene end was trimmed by 2 bases and the J gene end by 9 bases; junction bases not matched to a gene: 15. The CDR3 sequence is 17 residues long. In DNA form, the CDR3 reads TGTGCCTGGAGTCCAGGGGGCGCAACCCTTAACCGTTCACCCCTCCACTTT. Translation gives CAWSPGGATLNRSPLHF. Filled out from reference TRBV30 and TRBJ1-6, the complete variable domain reads SQTIHQWPATLVQPVGSPLSLECTVEGTSNPNLYWYRQAAGRGLQLLFYSVGIGQISSEVPQNLSASRPQDRQFILSSKKLLLSDSGFYLCAWSPGGATLNRSPLHFGNGTRLTVT.

Only one count was recorded for this clone. The V gene is TRBV5-1, the J gene TRBJ2-7, with 7 bases identical to TRBD2. The CDR3 runs 17 residues. The V and J ends lost 5 bases and 5 bases, in that order; junction bases with no gene match: 19. Germline lookup yields CDR1 SGHRS and CDR2 YFSETQ. The DNA of the CDR3 is TGCGCCAGCAGTTTTGGGTCTACGCGGGGCGCGGGGGACGAGCAGTACTTC. It specifies CASSFGSTRGAGDEQYF. The full variable domain, in which reference TRBV5-1 and TRBJ2-7 provide the parts outside the CDR3, is KAGVTQTPRYLIKTRGQQVTLSCSPISGHRSVSWYQQTPGQGLQFLFEYFSETQRNKGNFPGRFSGRQFSNSRSEMNVSTLELGDSALYLCASSFGSTRGAGDEQYFGPGTRLTVT.

The chain couples TRBV7-9 to TRBJ2-7; TRBD2 matches 12 bases. Trimming removed 3 bases from V and 0 bases from J; junction bases left unmatched: 6. CDR3 length equals 17 residues. Germline CDR1 and CDR2: SEHNR and FQNEAQ (reference sequence). CDR3 amino acids: CASSLPTSGGDSYEQYF. DNA for the CDR3: TGTGCCAGCAGCTTGCCGACTAGCGGGGGAGACTCCTACGAGCAGTACTTC.

The V call is TRBV28, the J call TRBJ1-6; no definite D call. Germline V gene data show CDR1 as MDHEN and CDR2 as SYDVKM. Trimming took 5 bases from V and 7 from J, leaving 15 bases between them. The CDR3 extends over 15 amino acids. The CDR3 is CASSPPGTTNSPLHF. CDR3 nucleotide sequence: TGTGCCAGCAGTCCCCCCGGCACGACGAATTCACCCCTCCACTTT.

This clone showed up just once. V gene TRBV4-2 combines with J gene TRBJ1-1, with 8 bases aligning to TRBD1. Trimming at V came to 3 bases and at J to 1 base, leaving 10 bases not matched to a gene. The CDR3 extends over 17 amino acids. Germline CDR1 is LGHNA and CDR2 is YNFKEQ. CDR3 loop: CASSHLSAGTGNTEAFF. The CDR3 DNA reads as TGTGCCAGCAGCCACTTAAGTGCCGGGACAGGGAACACTGAAGCTTTCTTT.

The chain recombines TRBV7-9 with TRBJ2-7; D call uncertain. Germline CDR1 SEHNR, CDR2 FQNEAQ (reference sequence). V was trimmed by 1 base and J by 2 bases, leaving 9 bases between them. This CDR3 spans 14 amino acids. The CDR3 coding sequence is TGTGCCAGCAGCTTAGGTGGTGGAACCTACGAGCAGTACTTC. This translates into CASSLGGGTYEQYF.

This clone was detected a few times. The chain has TRBV5-1 and TRBJ1-1, with D unclear. This CDR3 is built from 14 residues. The V gene lost 0 bases and the J gene lost 1 base, with 7 bases spanning the gap. The germline CDR1 and CDR2 sequences are SGHRS and YFSETQ. The CDR3 DNA follows: TGCGCCAGCAGCTTGGGAGGGAGGAACACTGAAGCTTTCTTT. Its protein is CASSLGGRNTEAFF.

V usage is TRBV11-3 and J usage is TRBJ2-1; 10 bases map to TRBD2. Trimming at V came to 7 bases and at J to 5 bases, leaving 11 bases not matched to a gene. This CDR3 is 16 amino acids long. Germline-derived CDR1 and CDR2 are SGHNT and YENEEA. CDR3 sequence reads: CASKIQGLAGDNEQFF. The CDR3 region has the DNA TGTGCCAGCAAAATTCAGGGGCTAGCGGGGGACAATGAGCAGTTCTTC.

This clone was counted only a few times. J is TRBJ1-6 and V is TRBV27, with a weak D call TRBD1 (6 bases). The V end lost 6 bases, the J end lost 9 bases, and 24 bases lay between the germline ends. The CDR3 contains 17 residues. Per the germline V gene, CDR1 is MNHEY and CDR2 is SMNVEV (reference sequence). Here the CDR3 DNA reads TGTGCCAGCAGGCTATCCGGGGGCCCGCGGACAGTTTCACCCCTCCACTTT. Translation gives CASRLSGGPRTVSPLHF.

This clone was found a few times. The gene calls are TRBV30 and TRBJ1-1; D remains ambiguous. The V gene lost 3 bases and the J gene lost 3 bases, with 8 bases spanning the gap. Germline V gene lookup returns CDR1 GTSNPN and CDR2 SVGIG (reference sequence). CDR3 length: 12 residues. The DNA of the CDR3 is TGTGCCTGGAGCAATACGGACACTGAAGCTTTCTTT. Translating gives CAWSNTDTEAFF.

The V call is TRBV29-1, the J call TRBJ2-1; D is unresolved. Trimming shortened V by 4 bases and J by 8 bases, and 9 bases separated the two germline ends. The CDR3 length is 11 residues. Germline CDR1 SQVTM, CDR2 ANQGSEA. CDR3 region: CSVAGVDEQFF. In DNA, the CDR3 is TGCAGCGTTGCTGGGGTCGATGAGCAGTTCTTC.

This chain uses TRBV28 with TRBJ1-4; the match to TRBD1 covers 11 bases. This CDR3 region has 15 residues. The V segment lost 5 bases and the J segment 5 bases; nucleotides outside the gene matches: 4. CDR1 MDHEN and CDR2 SYDVKM come from the germline V gene. CDR3 sequence: CASSPWTGGNEKLFF. The CDR3 nucleotides are TGTGCCAGCAGTCCGTGGACAGGGGGCAATGAAAAACTGTTTTTT.

This chain connects TRBV30 to TRBJ1-1; 8 nucleotides line up with TRBD1. This CDR3 is 15 amino acids long. CDR1 and CDR2 from the germline V gene are GTSNPN and SVGIG (reference sequence). V lost 4 bases, J lost 2 bases, and 9 bases stayed unmatched. The CDR3 sequence is CAWTHPTGANTEAFF. The CDR3 DNA follows: TGTGCCTGGACCCACCCGACAGGGGCCAACACTGAAGCTTTCTTT.

In DNA, the CDR3 is TGTGCCTCCGGGGGGTCAAATCAGCCCCAGCATTTT. It is translated as CASGGSNQPQHF. This chain connects TRBV30 to TRBJ1-5; a possible D gene is TRBD1 (5 bases). Germline-derived CDR1 and CDR2 are GTSNPN and SVGIG (reference sequence). The CDR3 spans 12 residues. The V end lost 7 bases, the J end lost 4 bases, and 11 bases lay between the germline ends.

The chain is built from TRBV29-1 and TRBJ2-3; D is perhaps TRBD2 (5 bases). This CDR3 comprises 16 residues. Germline V lookup: CDR1 SQVTM, CDR2 ANQGSEA. The ends were cut back, 4 bases at V and 0 bases at J, with 17 bases in the middle. The CDR3 bases are TGCAGCGTTGGGGGTCAGCGGAAACCTAGCACAGATACGCAGTATTTT. Protein product: CSVGGQRKPSTDTQYF.

The chain is built from TRBV5-1 and TRBJ2-2; no clear D. This CDR3 is built from 12 residues. The V gene lost 4 bases and the J gene lost 2 bases, with 3 bases spanning the gap. Germline CDR1 is SGHRS and CDR2 is YFSETQ. In DNA, the CDR3 is TGCGCCAGCAGCCTTAACACCGGGGAGCTGTTTTTT. Its protein is CASSLNTGELFF.

In its sample, this clone was seen a few times. This chain joins TRBV11-3 and TRBJ2-5; TRBD1 matches 7 bases. CDR3 size: 16 residues. Trimming cost V 5 bases and J 9 bases; bases outside gene matches: 18. Germline V gene lookup returns CDR1 SGHNT and CDR2 YENEEA. In nucleotides, the CDR3 is TGTGCCAGCAGCCGTGCCTACGGGACAGTAGACGATTCCCAGTACTTC. Translated, it gives CASSRAYGTVDDSQYF.

This chain joins TRBV19 and TRBJ1-1; D is undetermined. The CDR3 runs to 13 residues. The V gene lost 0 bases and the J gene lost 6 bases, with 8 bases spanning the gap. The germline CDR1 and CDR2 sequences are LNHDA and SQIVND (reference sequence). The CDR3 sequence is CASSIEAGAEAFF. CDR3 nucleotide sequence: TGTGCCAGTAGTATAGAGGCAGGAGCTGAAGCTTTCTTT.

V gene TRBV5-1 combines with J gene TRBJ2-7; D uncertain. The V end lost 1 base, the J end lost 1 base, and 6 bases lay between the germline ends. The CDR3 runs 13 residues. In germline, CDR1 is SGHRS, CDR2 YFSETQ. CDR3: CASSLIGSYEQYF. In nucleotides, the CDR3 is TGCGCCAGCAGCTTGATAGGGTCCTACGAGCAGTACTTC.

The rearrangement uses TRBV18 and TRBJ2-4; tentative D call: TRBD2 (6 bases). The CDR3 contains 14 residues. Per the germline V gene, CDR1 is KGHSH and CDR2 is LQKENI. Trimming stripped 3 bases from V and 0 bases from J, with 6 bases between. CDR3 in amino acids: CASSPGLAKNIQYF. CDR3 DNA sequence: TGTGCCAGCTCACCGGGACTAGCCAAAAACATTCAGTACTTC. The full variable domain, in which reference TRBV18 and TRBJ2-4 provide the parts outside the CDR3, is NAGVMQNPRHLVRRRGQEARLRCSPMKGHSHVYWYRQLPEEGLKFMVYLQKENIIDESGMPKERFSAEFPKEGPSILRIQQVVRGDSAAYFCASSPGLAKNIQYFGAGTRLSVL.

This clone was counted between two and nine times. The chain couples TRBV6-5 to TRBJ2-7; D remains ambiguous. This CDR3 region has 11 residues. Between the trimmed V and J ends, which lost 6 bases and 4 bases, there was a span of 7 bases. CDR1 and CDR2 (germline): MNHEY, SVGAGI. CDR3 coding DNA: TGTGCCAGCAGCAACATATACGAGCAGTACTTC. It specifies CASSNIYEQYF.

Here the CDR3 reads CASSYRGGAGELFF. DNA of the CDR3: TGTGCCAGCAGTTACCGGGGGGGTGCCGGGGAGCTGTTTTTT. The rearrangement uses TRBV6-5 and TRBJ2-2; 8 nucleotides match TRBD2. This CDR3 has 14 amino acids. V trimming: 2 bases; J trimming: 6 bases; junction bases outside the gene matches: 2. Per germline, CDR1 MNHEY and CDR2 SVGAGI.

This clone was seen just once. This rearrangement joins TRBV7-3 to TRBJ1-1; no firm D call. The V and J ends lost 2 bases and 1 base respectively, with 5 bases between them. CDR3 size: 13 residues. Germline V lookup: CDR1 SGHTA, CDR2 FQGTGA. The CDR3 sequence is CASSLYGNTEAFF. CDR3 nucleotide sequence: TGTGCCAGCAGCTTATACGGGAACACTGAAGCTTTCTTT. The complete variable domain, with remaining parts taken from reference TRBV7-3 and TRBJ1-1, reads GAGVSQTPSNKVTEKGKYVELRCDPISGHTALYWYRQSLGQGPEFLIYFQGTGAADDSGLPNDRFFAVRPEGSVSTLKIQRTERGDSAVYLCASSLYGNTEAFFGQGTRLTVV.